Reported below is one TCR beta chain. The data were obtained in a study of T cell changes during pregnancy in multiple sclerosis. TCRdb's copy holds only in-frame clones and misses some; the assay was immunoSEQ multiplex PCR. The sample records some 42,000 clones, 87% being singletons. V was shortened by 8 bases and J by 5 bases, with 13 bases between the two germline ends. The germline CDR1 and CDR2 sequences are LNHDA and SQIVND (reference sequence). The CDR3 is made up of 13 amino acids. This material consisted of CD4+ T cells from peripheral blood mononuclear cells, taken after pregnancy. This TCR was sampled from a female donor with multiple sclerosis, enrolled in a pregnancy study. The rearrangement joins TRBV19 to TRBJ1-5; D possibly corresponds to TRBD1 (6 bases). The CDR3 region is CASAYRDDQPQHF. CDR3 bases: TGTGCCAGTGCCTACAGGGACGATCAGCCCCAGCATTTT.